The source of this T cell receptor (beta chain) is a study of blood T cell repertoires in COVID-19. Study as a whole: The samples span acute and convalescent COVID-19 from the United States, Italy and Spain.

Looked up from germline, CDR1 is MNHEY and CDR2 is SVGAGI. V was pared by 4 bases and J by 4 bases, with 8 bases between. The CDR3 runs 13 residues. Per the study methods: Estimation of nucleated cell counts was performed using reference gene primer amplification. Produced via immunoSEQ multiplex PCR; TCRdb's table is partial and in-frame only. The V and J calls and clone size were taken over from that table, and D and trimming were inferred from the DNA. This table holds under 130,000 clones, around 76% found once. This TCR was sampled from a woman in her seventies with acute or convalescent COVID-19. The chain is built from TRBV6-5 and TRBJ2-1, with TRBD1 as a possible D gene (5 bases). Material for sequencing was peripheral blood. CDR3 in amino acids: CASSLRQYNEQFF. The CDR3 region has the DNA TGTGCCAGCAGTTTGAGACAGTACAATGAGCAGTTCTTC.